The T cell receptor (beta chain) described here comes from a study of response to subunit inactivated influenza vaccine. The CDR3 covers 19 residues. Trimming took off 5 bases at V and 6 bases at J, with 30 bases between the two ends. Germline V lookup: CDR1 SGHAT, CDR2 FQNNGV. TCRdb independently ran MiXCR on the RT-PCR reads; one entry per CDR3 protein. This table holds more than 700,000 distinct CDR3 sequences, 20% to 25% found once. A word on this clonotype: The antigen remains undetermined.

Notes on the study in general: Every seasonal influenza vaccination brings in few new T cells, the authors suggested.

Sample: PBMCs from blood, taken roughly 5 days after vaccination. The receptor comes from a man in his forties or fifties who received an inactivated influenza vaccine. V is TRBV11-2 and J is TRBJ2-3; D possibly corresponds to TRBD1 (6 bases). CDR3 in amino acids: CASSIHRGGGTEEGDTQYF. CDR3 bases: TGTGCCAGCAGCATCCACCGAGGGGGTGGGACGGAGGAAGGGGATACGCAGTATTTT.